This T cell receptor (beta chain) was observed in a study of blood T cell repertoires in COVID-19. V trimming: 4 bases; J trimming: 2 bases; junction bases outside the gene matches: 6. Germline V gives CDR1 SGHNT, CDR2 YENEEA. The CDR3 has 15 residues. The protocol was immunoSEQ multiplex PCR, while the TCRdb copy is restricted to in-frame clones and leaves out a portion. The sample yields more than 15,000 clones, 65% to 85% seen once. The clonotype was recovered from a man aged 35-49 years with active or convalescent COVID-19. The V call is TRBV11-3, the J call TRBJ2-3; 7 nucleotides match TRBD2. Sequencing was done on a sample of peripheral blood. For the CDR3, the DNA is TGTGCCAGCAGCTCAAACGGGGGGACCACAGATACGCAGTATTTT. As protein: CASSSNGGTTDTQYF.